The clone carrying this TCR beta chain was seen repeatedly, ten times or more. Unique molecular identifiers were incorporated when the TCRbeta library was constructed. TCRdb called the PCR reads again in MiXCR, with one record for every CDR3 protein. This sample has 250,000 or so distinct CDR3 sequences, with under 9.5% found just once. The sample originates from a study of T-cell reconstitution after alpha-beta-depleted transplantation in children. Between the trimmed V and J ends, which lost 4 bases and 4 bases, there was a span of 8 bases. The CDR3 totals 12 residues. Germline V gene data show CDR1 as MDHEN and CDR2 as SYDVKM.

The sequence was collected from a male patient younger than 18 who had a stem cell transplant for acute lymphoblastic leukemia, so the T cells may come from the graft donor. V usage is TRBV28 and J usage is TRBJ2-7; unclear D gene. The sample in question was PBMCs, mostly from graft donor cells, obtained 180 days after TCRalphabeta/CD19-depleted stem cell transplant. The CDR3 sequence is CASSWLSYEQYF. The CDR3 bases are TGTGCCAGCAGTTGGCTTTCGTACGAGCAGTACTTC.